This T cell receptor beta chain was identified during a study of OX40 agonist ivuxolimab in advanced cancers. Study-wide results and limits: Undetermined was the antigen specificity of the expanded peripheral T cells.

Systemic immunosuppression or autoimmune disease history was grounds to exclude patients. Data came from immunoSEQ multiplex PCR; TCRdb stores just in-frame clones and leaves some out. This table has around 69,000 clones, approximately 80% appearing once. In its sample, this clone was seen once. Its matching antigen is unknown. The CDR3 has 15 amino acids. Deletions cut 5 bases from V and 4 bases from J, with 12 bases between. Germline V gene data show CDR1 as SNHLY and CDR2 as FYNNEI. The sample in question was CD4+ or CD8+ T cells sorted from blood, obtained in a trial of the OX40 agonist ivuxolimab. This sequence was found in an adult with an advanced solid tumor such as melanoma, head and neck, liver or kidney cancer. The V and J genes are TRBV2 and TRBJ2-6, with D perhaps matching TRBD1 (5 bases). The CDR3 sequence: CASSLQGSGANVLTF. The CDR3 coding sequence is TGTGCCAGCAGTCTTCAGGGTTCCGGGGCCAACGTCCTGACTTTC.